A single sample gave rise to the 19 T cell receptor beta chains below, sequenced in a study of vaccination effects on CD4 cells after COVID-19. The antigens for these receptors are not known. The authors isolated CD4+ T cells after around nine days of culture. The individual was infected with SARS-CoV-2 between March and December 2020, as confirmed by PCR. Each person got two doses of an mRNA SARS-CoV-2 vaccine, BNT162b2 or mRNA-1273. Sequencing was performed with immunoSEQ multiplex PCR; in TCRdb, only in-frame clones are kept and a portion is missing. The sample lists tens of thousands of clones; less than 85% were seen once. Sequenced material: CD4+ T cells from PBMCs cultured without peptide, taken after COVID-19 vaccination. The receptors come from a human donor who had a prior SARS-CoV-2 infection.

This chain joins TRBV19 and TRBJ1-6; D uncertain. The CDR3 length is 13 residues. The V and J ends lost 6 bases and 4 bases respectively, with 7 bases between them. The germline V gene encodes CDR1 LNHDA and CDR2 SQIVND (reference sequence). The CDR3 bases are TGTGCCAGTAGGGACGGTTATAATTCACCCCTCCACTTT. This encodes CASRDGYNSPLHF.

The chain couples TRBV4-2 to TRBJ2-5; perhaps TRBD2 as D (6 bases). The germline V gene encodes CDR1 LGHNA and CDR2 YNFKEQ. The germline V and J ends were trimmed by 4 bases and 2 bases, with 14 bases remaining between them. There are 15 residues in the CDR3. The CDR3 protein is CASSRGTLGQETQYF. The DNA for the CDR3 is TGTGCCAGCAGCCGTGGGACTCTAGGACAAGAGACCCAGTACTTC.

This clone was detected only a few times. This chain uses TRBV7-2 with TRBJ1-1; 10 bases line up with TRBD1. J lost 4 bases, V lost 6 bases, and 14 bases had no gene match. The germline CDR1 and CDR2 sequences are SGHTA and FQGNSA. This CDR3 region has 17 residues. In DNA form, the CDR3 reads TGTGCCAGCAGTCAGAGCCGGTGGGACAGGGGAGGCACTGAAGCTTTCTTT. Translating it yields CASSQSRWDRGGTEAFF.

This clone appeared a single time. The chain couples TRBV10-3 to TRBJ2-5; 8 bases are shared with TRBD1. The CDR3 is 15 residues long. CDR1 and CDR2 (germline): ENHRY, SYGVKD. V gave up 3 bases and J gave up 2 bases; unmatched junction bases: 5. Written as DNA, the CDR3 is TGTGCCATCAGTGACGGCAGGGGGCTACAAGAGACCCAGTACTTC. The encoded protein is CAISDGRGLQETQYF.

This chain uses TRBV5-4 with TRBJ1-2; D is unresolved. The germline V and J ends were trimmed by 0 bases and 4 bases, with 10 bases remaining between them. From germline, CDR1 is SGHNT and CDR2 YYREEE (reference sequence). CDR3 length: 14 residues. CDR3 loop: CASSLEQPGYGYTF. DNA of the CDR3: TGTGCCAGCAGCTTGGAACAGCCCGGCTATGGCTACACCTTC.

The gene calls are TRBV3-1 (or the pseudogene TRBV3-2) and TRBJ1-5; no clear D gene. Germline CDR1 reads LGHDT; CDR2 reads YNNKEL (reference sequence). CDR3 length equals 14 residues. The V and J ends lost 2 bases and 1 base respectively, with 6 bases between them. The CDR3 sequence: CASSQFLSNQPQHF. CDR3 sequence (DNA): TGTGCCAGCAGCCAATTCCTGAGCAATCAGCCCCAGCATTTT.

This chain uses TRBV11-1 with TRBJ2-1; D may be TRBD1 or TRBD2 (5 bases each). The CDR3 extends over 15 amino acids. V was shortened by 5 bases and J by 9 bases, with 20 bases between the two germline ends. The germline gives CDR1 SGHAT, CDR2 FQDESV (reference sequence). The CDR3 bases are TGTGCCAGCAGCGAGGGGCGGGCGGGCGAAGGTGAGCAGTTCTTC. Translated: CASSEGRAGEGEQFF.

CDR3 nucleotide sequence: TGTGCCAGCAGCTTGGTGGGAAGCTGGGAAGCCTATGGCTACACCTTC. It codes for CASSLVGSWEAYGYTF. The gene calls are TRBV5-4 and TRBJ1-2, with unresolved D. The CDR3 extends over 16 amino acids. V lost 0 bases to trimming and J lost 4 bases, with 16 bases between them. Germline-derived CDR1 and CDR2 are SGHNT and YYREEE (reference sequence).

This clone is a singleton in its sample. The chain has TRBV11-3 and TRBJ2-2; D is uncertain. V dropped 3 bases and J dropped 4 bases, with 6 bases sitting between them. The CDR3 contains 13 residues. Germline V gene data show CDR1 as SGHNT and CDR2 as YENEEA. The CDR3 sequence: CASSFQLTGELFF. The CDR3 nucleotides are TGTGCCAGCAGCTTTCAACTCACCGGGGAGCTGTTTTTT.

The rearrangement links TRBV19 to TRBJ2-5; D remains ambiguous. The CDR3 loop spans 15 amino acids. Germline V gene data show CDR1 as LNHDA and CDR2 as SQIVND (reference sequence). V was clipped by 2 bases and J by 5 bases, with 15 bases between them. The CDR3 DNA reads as TGTGCCAGTAGTATAAAATCCGTCCTAGGGGAGACCCAGTACTTC. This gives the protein CASSIKSVLGETQYF.

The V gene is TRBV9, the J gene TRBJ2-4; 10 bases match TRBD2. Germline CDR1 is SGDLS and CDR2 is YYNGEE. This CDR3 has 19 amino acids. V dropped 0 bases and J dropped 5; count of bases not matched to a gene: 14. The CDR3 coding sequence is TGTGCCAGCAGCGTAGCTAGCGGGAGTAGTATTTTTGCCGAAAACATTCAGTACTTC. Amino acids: CASSVASGSSIFAENIQYF. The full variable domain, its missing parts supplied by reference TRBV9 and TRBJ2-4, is DSGVTQTPKHLITATGQRVTLRCSPRSGDLSVYWYQQSLDQGLQFLIQYYNGEERAKGNILERFSAQQFPDLHSELNLSSLELGDSALYFCASSVASGSSIFAENIQYFGAGTRLSVL.

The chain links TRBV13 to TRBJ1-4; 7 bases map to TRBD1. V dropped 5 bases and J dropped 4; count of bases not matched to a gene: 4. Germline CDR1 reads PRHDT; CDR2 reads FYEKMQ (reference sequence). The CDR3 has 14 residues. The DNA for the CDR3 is TGTGCCAGCAGCCCGGACAGGATTAATGAAAAACTGTTTTTT. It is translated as CASSPDRINEKLFF.

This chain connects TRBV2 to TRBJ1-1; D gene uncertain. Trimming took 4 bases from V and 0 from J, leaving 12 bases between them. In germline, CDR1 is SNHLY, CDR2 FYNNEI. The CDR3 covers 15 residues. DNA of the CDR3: TGTGCCAGCAGTGCAGAAAGCCTCATGAACACTGAAGCTTTCTTT. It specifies CASSAESLMNTEAFF.

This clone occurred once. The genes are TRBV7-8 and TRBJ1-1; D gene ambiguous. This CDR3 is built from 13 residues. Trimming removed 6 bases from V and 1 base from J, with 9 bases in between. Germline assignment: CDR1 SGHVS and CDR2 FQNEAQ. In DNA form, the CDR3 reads TGTGCCAGCAGACCCGCAGCGAACACTGAAGCTTTCTTT. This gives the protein CASRPAANTEAFF. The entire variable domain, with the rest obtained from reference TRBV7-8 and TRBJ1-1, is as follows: GAGVSQSPRYKVAKRGQDVALRCDPISGHVSLFWYQQALGQGPEFLTYFQNEAQLDKSGLPSDRFFAERPEGSVSTLKIQRTQQEDSAVYLCASRPAANTEAFFGQGTRLTVV.

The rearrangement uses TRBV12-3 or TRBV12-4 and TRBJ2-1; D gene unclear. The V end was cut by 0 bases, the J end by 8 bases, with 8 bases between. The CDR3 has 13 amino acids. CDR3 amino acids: CASSLARPYEQFF. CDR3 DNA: TGTGCCAGCAGTTTAGCGCGGCCATATGAGCAGTTCTTC.

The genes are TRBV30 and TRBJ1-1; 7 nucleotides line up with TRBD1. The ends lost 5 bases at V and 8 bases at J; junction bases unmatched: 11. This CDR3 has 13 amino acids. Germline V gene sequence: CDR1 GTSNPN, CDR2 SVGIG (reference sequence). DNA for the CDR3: TGTGCCTGGTCGAGCGAAAGACAGGGAGAAGCTTTCTTT. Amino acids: CAWSSERQGEAFF.

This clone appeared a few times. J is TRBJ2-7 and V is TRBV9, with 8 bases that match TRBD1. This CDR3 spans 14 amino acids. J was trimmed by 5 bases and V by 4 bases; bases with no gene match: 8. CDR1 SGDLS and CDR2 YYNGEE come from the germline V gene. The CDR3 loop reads CASSKLDRGHEQYF. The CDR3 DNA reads TGTGCCAGCAGCAAATTAGACAGGGGACACGAGCAGTACTTC.

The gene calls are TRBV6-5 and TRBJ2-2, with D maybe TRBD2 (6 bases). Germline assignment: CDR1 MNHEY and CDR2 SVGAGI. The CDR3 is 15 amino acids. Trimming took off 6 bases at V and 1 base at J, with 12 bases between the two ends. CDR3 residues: CASSSGLLNTGELFF. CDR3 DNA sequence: TGTGCCAGCAGCTCGGGACTCCTGAACACCGGGGAGCTGTTTTTT.

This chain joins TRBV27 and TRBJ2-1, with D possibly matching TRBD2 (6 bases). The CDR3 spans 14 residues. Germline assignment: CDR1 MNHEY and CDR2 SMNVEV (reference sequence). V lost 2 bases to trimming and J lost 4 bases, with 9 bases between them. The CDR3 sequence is CASSLTGLYNEQFF. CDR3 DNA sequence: TGTGCCAGCAGTTTAACGGGACTGTACAATGAGCAGTTCTTC.